A selection of T cell receptor beta chains follows, all from one sample in a study of immune characterization of retroperitoneal liposarcoma. TCRdb itself ran the PCR reads through MiXCR, one entry per CDR3 protein. The sample holds 6,000 to 7,000 distinct CDR3 sequences; more than 25% are singletons and the top ten take around 44%. Sequenced sample: blood. These receptors were obtained from a male donor with retroperitoneal liposarcoma. Each CDR3 is given with its conserved first and last residue. The D gene is left open where the match is weak. Clone size, where shown, is once, few, many, or a class for clones that have expanded.

d_gene: -; abundance: few; j_gene: TRBJ2-1; v_gene: TRBV12-3/TRBV12-4; CDR3aa: CASTQSDSSYNEQFF; CDR3nt: TGTGCCAGCACCCAGAGCGATAGCTCCTACAATGAGCAGTTCTTC
d_gene: TRBD1; abundance: -; j_gene: TRBJ2-1; v_gene: TRBV6-1; CDR3aa: CASSEEAGTGSFYNEQFF; CDR3nt: TGTGCCAGCAGTGAAGAGGCCGGGACAGGGTCCTTCTACAATGAGCAGTTCTTC
d_gene: TRBD1; abundance: few; j_gene: TRBJ2-5; v_gene: TRBV24-1; CDR3aa: CASGTGYEQYF; CDR3nt: TGTGCCAGTGGGACAGGGTATGAGCAGTACTTC
d_gene: TRBD2; abundance: few; j_gene: TRBJ2-7; v_gene: TRBV7-2; CDR3aa: CASSFVAGEWYEQYF; CDR3nt: TGTGCCAGCAGCTTCGTAGCGGGAGAGTGGTACGAGCAGTACTTC
d_gene: -; abundance: -; j_gene: TRBJ2-1; v_gene: TRBV12-3/TRBV12-4; CDR3aa: CASSPQTRAEQFF; CDR3nt: TGTGCCAGCAGTCCCCAAACTCGGGCGGAGCAGTTCTTC
d_gene: -; abundance: few; j_gene: TRBJ2-5; v_gene: TRBV6-2/TRBV6-3; CDR3aa: CASRVLDEKETQYF; CDR3nt: TGTGCCAGCAGAGTACTAGACGAAAAAGAGACCCAGTACTTC
d_gene: -; abundance: few; j_gene: TRBJ2-1; v_gene: TRBV5-1; CDR3aa: CASSFTSNYNEQFF; CDR3nt: TGCGCCAGCAGCTTTACTAGTAACTACAATGAGCAGTTCTTC
d_gene: -; abundance: few; j_gene: TRBJ1-5; v_gene: TRBV27; CDR3aa: CASRMVGRDQPQHF; CDR3nt: TGTGCCAGCCGGATGGTAGGGCGGGATCAGCCCCAGCATTTT
d_gene: TRBD2; abundance: many; j_gene: TRBJ2-1; v_gene: TRBV6-1; CDR3aa: CASSALAGVDNEQFF; CDR3nt: TGTGCCAGCAGTGCTCTAGCGGGGGTCGACAATGAGCAGTTCTTC
d_gene: -; abundance: -; j_gene: TRBJ2-3; v_gene: TRBV6-1; CDR3aa: CASSEDRVRGLDTQYF; CDR3nt: TGTGCCAGCAGTGAAGACAGGGTGCGAGGATTAGATACGCAGTATTTT
d_gene: TRBD2; abundance: few; j_gene: TRBJ2-4; v_gene: TRBV7-2; CDR3aa: CASSFSSGLGAKNIQYF; CDR3nt: TGTGCCAGCAGCTTCAGTTCCGGACTAGGAGCCAAAAACATTCAGTACTTC
d_gene: -; abundance: few; j_gene: TRBJ1-2; v_gene: TRBV6-2/TRBV6-3; CDR3aa: CASRGDVGGYTF; CDR3nt: TGTGCCAGCAGAGGGGACGTCGGTGGCTACACCTTC
d_gene: -; abundance: many; j_gene: TRBJ2-5; v_gene: TRBV5-4; CDR3aa: CASSLLNGETQYF; CDR3nt: TGTGCCAGCAGTTTACTAAACGGCGAGACCCAGTACTTC
d_gene: -; abundance: many; j_gene: TRBJ2-4; v_gene: TRBV7-2; CDR3aa: CASSGRRGGVAKNIQYF; CDR3nt: TGTGCCAGCAGCGGACGGAGGGGGGGAGTTGCCAAAAACATTCAGTACTTC
d_gene: -; abundance: few; j_gene: TRBJ2-7; v_gene: TRBV4-1; CDR3aa: CASSQFPPGTYPYEQYF; CDR3nt: TGCGCCAGCAGCCAATTCCCACCCGGGACGTACCCCTACGAGCAGTACTTC
d_gene: -; abundance: -; j_gene: TRBJ1-1; v_gene: TRBV7-2; CDR3aa: CASSIKTEAFF; CDR3nt: TGTGCCAGCAGCATTAAGACTGAAGCTTTCTTT
d_gene: -; abundance: -; j_gene: TRBJ1-2; v_gene: TRBV12-3/TRBV12-4; CDR3aa: CASSLGQETNGYTF; CDR3nt: TGTGCCAGCAGTTTAGGGCAGGAAACTAATGGCTACACCTTC
d_gene: -; abundance: few; j_gene: TRBJ1-1; v_gene: TRBV7-2; CDR3aa: CASSLNWETEAFF; CDR3nt: TGTGCCAGCAGCTTAAACTGGGAAACTGAAGCTTTCTTT
d_gene: TRBD1; abundance: -; j_gene: TRBJ1-1; v_gene: TRBV12-3/TRBV12-4; CDR3aa: CASTGTGETEAFF; CDR3nt: TGTGCCAGCACTGGGACAGGGGAAACTGAAGCTTTCTTT
d_gene: -; abundance: few; j_gene: TRBJ2-1; v_gene: TRBV25-1; CDR3aa: CASRLGGSYNEQFF; CDR3nt: TGTGCCAGCCGCCTCGGCGGATCCTACAATGAGCAGTTCTTC
d_gene: -; abundance: many; j_gene: TRBJ1-2; v_gene: TRBV6-5; CDR3aa: CASSYSTMYGDSGNYGYTF; CDR3nt: TGTGCCAGCAGTTACTCGACTATGTACGGTGACAGTGGTAACTATGGCTACACCTTC
d_gene: -; abundance: few; j_gene: TRBJ2-6; v_gene: TRBV7-3; CDR3aa: CASSLEGAGANVLTF; CDR3nt: TGTGCCAGCAGCTTAGAGGGGGCTGGGGCCAACGTCCTGACTTTC
d_gene: TRBD1; abundance: -; j_gene: TRBJ1-2; v_gene: TRBV11-2; CDR3aa: CASSFPRQGEGDGYTF; CDR3nt: TGTGCCAGCAGCTTCCCGAGACAGGGGGAAGGAGATGGCTACACCTTC
d_gene: TRBD1; abundance: many; j_gene: TRBJ2-6; v_gene: TRBV6-1; CDR3aa: CASSHGQGKANVLTF; CDR3nt: TGTGCCAGCAGTCATGGACAGGGTAAGGCCAACGTCCTGACTTTC
d_gene: TRBD2; abundance: medium-sized; j_gene: TRBJ2-3; v_gene: TRBV12-3/TRBV12-4; CDR3aa: CASSFVSGGYTDTQYF; CDR3nt: TGTGCCAGCAGTTTTGTTAGCGGGGGGTACACAGATACGCAGTATTTT
d_gene: -; abundance: -; j_gene: TRBJ1-6; v_gene: TRBV14; CDR3aa: CASSQGHSDRTISPLHF; CDR3nt: TGTGCCAGCAGCCAAGGTCACTCTGACAGGACGATTTCACCCCTCCACTTT